The 20 T cell receptor beta chains listed next were all sequenced from one sample in a study of T-cell memory formation after mild COVID-19. TCRdb fed the 5' RACE reads into MiXCR, producing one record per CDR3 protein. The sample records around 530,000 distinct CDR3 sequences, roughly 22% being singletons. Sequencing was done on a sample of PBMCs or a T cell subset sorted from them (not recorded which). The receptors derive from an adult woman who had mild COVID-19 (a few samples of this study predate the infection). Cell type and time point are not known.

This clonotype has more than one count but fewer than ten. J is TRBJ2-7 and V is TRBV4-1; D might be TRBD1 (5 bases). V lost 3 bases to trimming and J lost 2 bases, with 17 bases between them. Germline CDR1 is MGHRA and CDR2 is YSYEKL. The CDR3 is 16 amino acids. CDR3 nucleotides: TGCGCCAGCAGCCAGATGACAGTGGGGTACGCCTACGAGCAGTACTTC. Translation gives CASSQMTVGYAYEQYF.

The rearrangement uses TRBV20-1 and TRBJ1-1; no clear D. The CDR3 is made up of 12 amino acids. In germline, CDR1 is DFQATT, CDR2 SNEGSKA (reference sequence). Trimming shortened V by 6 bases and J by 7 bases, and 15 bases separated the two germline ends. CDR3 sequence reads: CSASGRIIEAFF. The CDR3 coding sequence is TGCAGTGCAAGTGGCCGGATTATTGAAGCTTTCTTT.

This clonotype was detected only a few times. The chain joins TRBV20-1 to TRBJ2-7; 9 bases agree with TRBD2. This CDR3 comprises 14 residues. The germline V gene has CDR1 DFQATT and CDR2 SNEGSKA (reference sequence). The V gene end was trimmed by 1 base and the J gene end by 4 bases; junction bases not matched to a gene: 5. CDR3: CSARGPSGVYEQYF. CDR3 DNA sequence: TGCAGTGCTAGAGGACCTAGCGGGGTGTACGAGCAGTACTTC.

This clonotype has more than one count but fewer than ten. The V call is TRBV2, the J call TRBJ2-1; TRBD2 matches 8 bases. The J segment lost 13 bases and the V segment lost 4 bases, leaving 9 bases of the junction unmatched. Germline assignment: CDR1 SNHLY and CDR2 FYNNEI. The CDR3 totals 13 residues. The CDR3 nucleotides read TGTGCCAGCAGTGTGGGACTAGTAGCGGTTCAGTTCTTC. This translates into CASSVGLVAVQFF. The whole variable domain, remainder taken from reference TRBV2 and TRBJ2-1, is EPEVTQTPSHQVTQMGQEVILRCVPISNHLYFYWYRQILGQKVEFLVSFYNNEISEKSEIFDDQFSVERPDGSNFTLKIRSTKLEDSAMYFCASSVGLVAVQFFGPGTRLTVL.

This clonotype was counted a few times. CDR3 loop: CSVGDSGANVLTF. DNA for the CDR3: TGCAGCGTTGGGGATTCTGGGGCCAACGTCCTGACTTTC. The rearrangement uses TRBV29-1 and TRBJ2-6, with D unresolved. Germline loops: CDR1 SQVTM, CDR2 ANQGSEA. V was trimmed by 4 bases and J by 1 base, leaving 5 bases between them. The length of the CDR3 is 13 residues.

The chain combines TRBV27 with TRBJ2-5, with a possible D match to TRBD2 (6 bases). Germline V gene sequence: CDR1 MNHEY, CDR2 SMNVEV (reference sequence). The V gene lost 2 bases and the J gene lost 7 bases, with 20 bases spanning the gap. The CDR3 is 16 residues long. CDR3 nucleotides: TGTGCCAGCAGTTTAGGTGGGGGGACCCCAAGAGGGACCCAGTACTTC. Translating it yields CASSLGGGTPRGTQYF.

The chain has TRBV19 and TRBJ2-1; 8 nucleotides line up with TRBD1. This CDR3 is 17 amino acids long. With V trimmed by 8 bases and J by 2 bases, 14 bases remained unmatched. Germline-derived CDR1 and CDR2 are LNHDA and SQIVND (reference sequence). The CDR3 loop is CASSDRARLTPYNEQFF. The DNA for the CDR3 is TGTGCCAGTTCGGACAGGGCCCGACTTACTCCCTACAATGAGCAGTTCTTC.

This chain's CDR3 is CASSPRLAGGPSEFF. Here the CDR3 DNA reads TGTGCCAGCAGCCCTAGACTAGCGGGGGGGCCATCCGAGTTCTTC. The gene calls are TRBV7-6 and TRBJ2-1; 14 bases agree with TRBD2. The CDR3 has 15 residues. Per germline, CDR1 SGHVS and CDR2 FNYEAQ. J lost 14 bases, V lost 5 bases, and 11 bases had no gene match.

Many counts were recorded for this clonotype. The chain joins TRBV10-3 to TRBJ1-1; weak D call: TRBD1 (5 bases). The V gene's germline CDR1 is ENHRY and CDR2 SYGVKD. V was shortened by 6 bases and J by 0 bases, with 11 bases between the two germline ends. The CDR3 runs to 14 residues. CDR3 loop: CAISPTGVNTEAFF. DNA of the CDR3: TGTGCCATCAGCCCAACAGGTGTGAACACTGAAGCTTTCTTT.

This clonotype appeared a single time. The V gene is TRBV12-3 or TRBV12-4, the J gene TRBJ1-2, with 8 positions matching TRBD1. The CDR3 contains 16 residues. Trimming at V came to 8 bases and at J to 0 bases, leaving 11 bases not matched to a gene. CDR3 loop: CASGPDRVISNYGYTF. CDR3 DNA: TGTGCCAGCGGACCGGACAGGGTGATATCTAACTATGGCTACACCTTC.

The chain uses TRBV6-6 and TRBJ2-2; perhaps TRBD1 as D (6 bases). The germline V gene has CDR1 MNHNY and CDR2 SVGAGI (reference sequence). V was cut by 6 bases and J by 1 base, with 15 bases left in between. This CDR3 is built from 16 residues. CDR3 loop: CASRGDRNQNTGELFF. CDR3 bases: TGTGCCAGCAGAGGAGACAGGAACCAGAACACCGGGGAGCTGTTTTTT.

This clonotype was seen only a few times. V and J are TRBV5-8 and TRBJ2-1; unclear D gene. The CDR3 loop spans 15 amino acids. Trimming removed 4 bases from V and 8 bases from J, with 19 bases in between. The germline V gene has CDR1 SGHTS and CDR2 YDEGEE. In nucleotides, the CDR3 is TGTGCCAGCAGCCCGTCGGGCACTACCTCGGATGAGCAGTTCTTC. Amino acids: CASSPSGTTSDEQFF.

This chain joins TRBV4-1 and TRBJ2-1; TRBD2 matches 8 bases. CDR3 length: 19 amino acids. Trimming at V came to 0 bases and at J to 0 bases, leaving 10 bases not matched to a gene. Germline CDR1 is MGHRA and CDR2 is YSYEKL. The CDR3 loop is CASSQDRIRGGVSYNEQFF. The CDR3 DNA sequence: TGCGCCAGCAGCCAAGATAGGATTCGGGGGGGGGTCTCCTACAATGAGCAGTTCTTC.

This clonotype was recorded at least ten times. The rearrangement links TRBV5-1 to TRBJ2-1; 7 nucleotides agree with TRBD1. CDR3 length: 15 residues. Per the germline V gene, CDR1 is SGHRS and CDR2 is YFSETQ. V lost 0 bases, J lost 9 bases, and 9 bases stayed unmatched. DNA of the CDR3: TGCGCCAGCAGCTTGGTATTACAGGGGATGGGTGAGCAGTTCTTC. It is translated as CASSLVLQGMGEQFF.

This clonotype appeared a few times. This chain links TRBV20-1 with TRBJ2-2, with TRBD2 matching over 10 bases. This CDR3 spans 17 amino acids. The germline V gene encodes CDR1 DFQATT and CDR2 SNEGSKA (reference sequence). The ends lost 5 bases at V and 4 bases at J; junction bases unmatched: 13. The CDR3 loop is CSAPLGASGRGTGELFF. CDR3 nucleotide sequence: TGCAGTGCTCCTCTTGGGGCTAGCGGGAGAGGCACCGGGGAGCTGTTTTTT.

This chain connects TRBV20-1 to TRBJ1-1; D unresolved. CDR1 is DFQATT, CDR2 SNEGSKA, per germline (reference sequence). Trimming removed 2 bases at V and 6 bases at J, with 13 bases between. The CDR3 is 13 amino acids. This chain's CDR3 is CSARSQVDAEAFF. In DNA form, the CDR3 reads TGCAGTGCTAGAAGCCAGGTAGACGCTGAAGCTTTCTTT.

This clonotype was found a few times. The chain employs TRBV12-5 and TRBJ1-2; D is unresolved. Trimming stripped 4 bases from V and 2 bases from J, with 11 bases between. Germline V CDR1 and CDR2: LGHNT, FRNRAP. The CDR3 runs to 14 residues. For the CDR3, the DNA is TGTGCTAGTGGTTCACAGCGCTACAACTATGGCTACACCTTC. This sequence encodes CASGSQRYNYGYTF.

The CDR3 DNA is TGTGCCAGCAGTGAGGTCCGTGAGCAGTACTTC. Amino acid sequence: CASSEVREQYF. The chain has TRBV2 and TRBJ2-7; D unclear. The V end was cut by 3 bases, the J end by 7 bases, with 7 bases between. This CDR3 comprises 11 residues. Germline CDR1 reads SNHLY; CDR2 reads FYNNEI.

This chain joins TRBV7-6 and TRBJ2-3; D not certain. The CDR3 has 16 residues. Trimming shortened V by 2 bases and J by 3 bases, and 15 bases separated the two germline ends. Germline CDR1 reads SGHVS; CDR2 reads FNYEAQ. CDR3 protein: CASSLTPSLRTDTQYF. The CDR3, as DNA: TGTGCCAGCAGCTTAACCCCCTCGCTCAGAACAGATACGCAGTATTTT.

The chain employs TRBV20-1 and TRBJ1-1, with TRBD1 as a possible D gene (5 bases). This CDR3 spans 15 amino acids. Trimming took 4 bases from V and 0 from J, leaving 15 bases between them. Per the germline V gene, CDR1 is DFQATT and CDR2 is SNEGSKA (reference sequence). CDR3 bases: TGCAGTGCTACCCCTGGGGGGAGAATGAACACTGAAGCTTTCTTT. Its protein is CSATPGGRMNTEAFF.